This T cell receptor (beta chain) was profiled in a study of cytomegalovirus exposure and HLA in healthy donors. Broader study findings: Donors were assumed by presence/absence analyses to have roughly uniform sequencing depth. Per a later analysis, HLA-associated TCR beta chains showed more clonal expansion than other, equally common TCR beta chains.

Details on this clone: Its matching antigen is unknown.

Primers included in the PCR were 60 Vbeta and 13 Jbeta primers. Sequencing used immunoSEQ multiplex PCR; TCRdb keeps in-frame clones, though not all of them. The sample has roughly 120,000 clones, 79% seen once; the top ten hold approximately 3%. Germline values: CDR1 GTSNPN, CDR2 SVGIG (reference sequence). The CDR3 runs 13 residues. Trimming removed 2 bases from V and 2 bases from J, with 10 bases in between. The sequenced sample was PBMCs. This TCR came from a woman aged 18-29 years in good health and CMV-seropositive. The rearrangement uses TRBV30 and TRBJ2-7, with D possibly being TRBD1 (6 bases). CDR3 coding DNA: TGTGCCTGGAGTTGGGACACTCCCTACGAGCAGTACTTC. Translating gives CAWSWDTPYEQYF.